Listed here is a single T cell receptor beta chain. This clone was counted a single time. This receptor's antigen is unknown. Base-call qualities are not available, and no considerably larger clone is one nucleotide away. The data are from a study of shared clonotypes between healthy human individuals (dated by TCRdb to the early 2020s). Turning to the overall study: The cohort comprised a couple of women and a few men aged 18 to 49 years. For each donor, CD4 naive and CD4 memory were each run on three plates, CD8 naive on two plates, and CD8 memory on one plate. Between about 0.85 and 9.5 billion PBMCs per donor were obtained by leukapheresis. To estimate repertoire size and how much clonotypes are shared between individuals, the study performed deep sequencing of blood TCR repertoires from about five healthy adults. Libraries were prepared and TCR repertoires were sequenced by different laboratories using diverse techniques, in order to increase sequencing depth and limit assay-specific biases.

TCR CDR3 regions were amplified from genomic DNA by multiplex PCR using the deep immunoSEQ assay. Extracted genomic DNA from each cell subset was spread evenly across all wells of several immunoSEQ 96-well plates, with each plate serving as a replicate. For sorted subsets, about 200 ng genomic DNA, equal to tens of thousands of T cell genomes, was loaded into each replicate PCR. Purified libraries were quantified with a Qubit 3.0 fluorometer, sized on a Bioanalyzer 2100, and re-quantified with the KAPA Library Quantification kit. A separate single-read 150-cycle Illumina NextSeq 550 flow cell was used to sequence each immunoSEQ 96-well plate. Regarding the original processing steps: The immunoSEQ output contained only junctional sequences without quality scores, so filtering could not match that applied to full-length reads. To assign V/J genes and CDR3, sequences were annotated using PyIR, a Python wrapper for IgBLAST v1.9, with IMGT germline references. Any read was removed if the V/J assignment was weak (E-value above 1e-6), the CDR3 was missing, or the read contained stop codons, out-of-frame junctions, or ambiguous translated residues. A V3J clonotype was defined by an identical inferred V gene, J gene, and CDR3 amino acid sequence. The percentage overlap between two repertoires was calculated by dividing the number of shared unique clonotypes by the size of the smaller repertoire. Repertoire richness was assessed with RTK rarefaction, the Chao1 estimator, and Recon v2.1 estimates of unobserved clonotypes. OLGA was used to compute generation probabilities for all TCRbeta clonotypes that the gDNA method yielded from a few donors. Here the immuneACCESS table is served through TCRdb, limited to in-frame sequences with V and J called. Missing clones are a known gap in these copies; in checked studies unresolved V genes cover under half, and the rest lacks a known reason. From that table come the V and J calls and clone size; the DNA was used to work out D and trimming. The sample table contains around 700,000 clones; only one count was recorded for 72% of them. Approximately 1.8% of the sample is taken by the ten largest.

The donors were healthy, HIV-negative adults with no recently reported acute infections or vaccinations. All donors were Caucasian adults living in Nashville, Tennessee, USA. CD4+ T cells were enriched by magnetic negative selection; naive cells were then positively selected on CD45RA, and the negative fraction formed the memory subset. Blood was obtained by leukapheresis, after which PBMCs were separated by Ficoll-Histopaque density gradient centrifugation and cryopreserved in liquid nitrogen vapor phase. Analytical flow cytometry was used to check the purity and quantity of each magnetically sorted T cell population. From each sorted fraction, genomic DNA was isolated and quantified by UV absorbance on a Nanodrop 2000c. Relative to germline, V is 5 bases shorter and J is 6 bases shorter, with 14 bases between their ends. The CDR3 starts with the cysteine, ends with the phenylalanine, and has 13 residues. CDR3 DNA is the only sequence kept; it has 39 bases, read in frame from the first base. Based on the germline V gene (reference sequence), the CDR1 and CDR2 sequences are SEHNR and FQNEAQ.

What the study reported, not specific to this receptor: The small number of donors limited the genetic and exposure-history diversity represented. Pairwise subsampling led to the expectation that sequencing depth would affect the degree of clonotype sharing among donors. Higher generation probabilities were observed for clonotypes shared by all four sorted-subset donors than for non-shared clonotypes. Naive subsets generally had larger estimated clonotype richness than memory subsets. Sampling was restricted to blood, and TCR repertoires in tissues likely differ from the TCR repertoires found in blood. Even with the large sequencing depth, rarefaction of the sorted-subset datasets indicated that sequencing was incomplete. Across four donors, around 5.4% of naive CD4, roughly 3.5% of naive CD8, around 2.5% of memory CD4, and approximately 0.42% of memory CD8 clonotypes were shared.

Sequencing was done on a sample of memory CD4+ T cells sorted from blood. Explained via the paper, the cell subset or site label denotes: CD45RA-negative fraction. The TCR was taken from a woman younger than 45 in good health. The chain is assembled from TRBV7-9 and TRBJ2-7, and the D gene may be TRBD2, 5 bases matching. The DNA is as follows: TGTGCCAGCAGCCGGGAAGGACTCGGCGAGCAGTACTTC. Its translation is CASSREGLGEQYF.